This T cell receptor (beta chain) was observed in a study of T cells in narcolepsy. Study at large: Enrolled donors included narcolepsy type 1 or type 2 patients and healthy controls. General study findings and limits: Autoreactive clonotypes reportedly recurred in blood of same and different patients, not controls. HCRT-specific and TRIB2-specific autoreactive clonotypes appeared among same-patient CSF and blood CD4+ clonotypes. In some patient and control memory CD4+ samples, autoreactive clones were absent.

As to this clone: The target antigen is unknown.

The J segment lost 3 bases and the V segment lost 4 bases, leaving 6 bases of the junction unmatched. The CDR3 is made up of 15 amino acids. The V gene's germline CDR1 is SGHRS and CDR2 YFSETQ. The table came from immunoSEQ multiplex PCR; TCRdb's copy has only in-frame clones and leaves some out. Of 21,000 or so clones in the sample, just over 90% were seen once. This receptor was taken from a human donor with narcolepsy. This sequence joins TRBV5-1 and TRBJ1-2, with 10 bases lining up with TRBD1. The sequenced sample consisted of CD45RA- memory CD4+ T cells from PBMCs. The CDR3 loop is CASSPGDRGYYGYTF. CDR3 DNA: TGCGCCAGCAGCCCTGGGGACAGGGGCTACTATGGCTACACCTTC.